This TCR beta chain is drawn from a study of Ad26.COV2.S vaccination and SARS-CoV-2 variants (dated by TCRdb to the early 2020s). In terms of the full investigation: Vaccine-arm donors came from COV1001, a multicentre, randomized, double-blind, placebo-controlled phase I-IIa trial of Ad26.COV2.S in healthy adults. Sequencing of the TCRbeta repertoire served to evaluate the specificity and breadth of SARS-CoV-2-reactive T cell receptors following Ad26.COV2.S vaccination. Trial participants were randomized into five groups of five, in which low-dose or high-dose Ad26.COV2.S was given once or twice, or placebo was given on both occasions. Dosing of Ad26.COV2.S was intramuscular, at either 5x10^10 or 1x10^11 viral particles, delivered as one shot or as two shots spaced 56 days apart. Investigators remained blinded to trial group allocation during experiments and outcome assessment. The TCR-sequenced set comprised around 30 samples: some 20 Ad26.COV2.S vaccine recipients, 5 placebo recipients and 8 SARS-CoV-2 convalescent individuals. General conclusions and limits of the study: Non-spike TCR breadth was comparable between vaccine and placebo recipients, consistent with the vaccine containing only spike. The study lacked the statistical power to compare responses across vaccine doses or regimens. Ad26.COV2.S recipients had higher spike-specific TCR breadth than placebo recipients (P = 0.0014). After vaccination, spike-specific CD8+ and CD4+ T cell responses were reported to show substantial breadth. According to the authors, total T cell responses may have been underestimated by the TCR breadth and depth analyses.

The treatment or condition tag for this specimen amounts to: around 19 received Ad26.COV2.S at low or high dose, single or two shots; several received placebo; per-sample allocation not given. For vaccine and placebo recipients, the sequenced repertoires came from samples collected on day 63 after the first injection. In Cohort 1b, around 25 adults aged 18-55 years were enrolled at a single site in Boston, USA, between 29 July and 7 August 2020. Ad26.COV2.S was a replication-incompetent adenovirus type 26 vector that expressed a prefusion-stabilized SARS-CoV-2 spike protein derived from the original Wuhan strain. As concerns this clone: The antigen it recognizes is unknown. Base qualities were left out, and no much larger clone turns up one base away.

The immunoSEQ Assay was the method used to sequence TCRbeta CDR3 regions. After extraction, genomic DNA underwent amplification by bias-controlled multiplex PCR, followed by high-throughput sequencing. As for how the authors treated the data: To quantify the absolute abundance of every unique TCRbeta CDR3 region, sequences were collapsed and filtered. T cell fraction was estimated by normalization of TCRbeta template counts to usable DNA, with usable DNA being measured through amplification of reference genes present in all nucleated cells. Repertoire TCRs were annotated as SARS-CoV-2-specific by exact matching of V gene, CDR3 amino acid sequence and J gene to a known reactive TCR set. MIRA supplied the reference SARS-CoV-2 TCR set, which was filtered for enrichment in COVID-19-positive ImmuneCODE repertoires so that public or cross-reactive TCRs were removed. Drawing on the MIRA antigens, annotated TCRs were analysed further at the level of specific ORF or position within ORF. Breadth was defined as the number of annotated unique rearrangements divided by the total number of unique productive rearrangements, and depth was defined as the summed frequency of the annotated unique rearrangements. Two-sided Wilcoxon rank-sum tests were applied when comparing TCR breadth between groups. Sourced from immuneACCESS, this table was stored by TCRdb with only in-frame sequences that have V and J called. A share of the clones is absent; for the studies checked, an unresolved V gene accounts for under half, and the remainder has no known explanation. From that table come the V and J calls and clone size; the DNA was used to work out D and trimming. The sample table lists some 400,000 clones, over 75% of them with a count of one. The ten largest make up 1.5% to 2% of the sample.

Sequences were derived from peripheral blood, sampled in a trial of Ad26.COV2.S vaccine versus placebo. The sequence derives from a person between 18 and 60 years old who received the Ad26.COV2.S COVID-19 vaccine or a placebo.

This receptor carries the CDR3 CASSLGSSNEQFF. In nucleotide form, the sequence is TGTGCCAGCAGCCTCGGGAGTTCCAATGAGCAGTTCTTC. The rearranged chain carries TRBV7-3 and TRBJ2-1, with TRBD2 tentatively as D gene (6 bases match). CDR1 and CDR2 were assigned from the germline V gene as SGHTA and FQGTGA. The CDR3 contains 13 residues, cysteine and phenylalanine counted. Just the 39-base CDR3 DNA is kept, in frame starting at base 1. V is pared back by 5 bases and J by 6 bases, with 11 bases lying between the germline termini.